The rows below give T cell receptor beta chains drawn from one sample of a study of T cell responses to AZD1222 COVID-19 vaccine. Profiled with immunoSEQ multiplex PCR; TCRdb holds only in-frame clones, not every one. This sample has about 75,000 clones; about nine tenths occur once, and the top ten carry 18%. The sample was peripheral blood, taken 28 days after the second AZD1222 dose. The receptors were sampled from an adult who received the AZD1222 COVID-19 vaccine. Both conserved end residues are part of each CDR3. The order of the fields is clone size, J gene, V gene, CDR3 length, D gene, CDR3 DNA, CDR3 protein. A D gene is named only where the DNA matches it firmly. The listing skips clone size in some rows; elsewhere it reads once, few, many or a size class.

- | TRBJ1-1 | TRBV27 | 14 | - | TGTGCCAGCAGTTCTACCTCAGGATACACTGAAGCTTTCTTT | CASSSTSGYTEAFF
- | TRBJ2-1 | TRBV11-2 | 15 | - | TGTGCCAGCAGCCATTATTGGGGCTCCTACAATGAGCAGTTCTTC | CASSHYWGSYNEQFF
- | TRBJ2-1 | TRBV28 | 13 | - | TGTGCCAGCAGTCCCGCACAGGGTTGGTGGCAGTTCTTC | CASSPAQGWWQFF
- | TRBJ1-2 | TRBV6-5 | 12 | - | TGTGCCAACCGAGATCAGGGGTATGGCTACACCTTC | CANRDQGYGYTF
- | TRBJ1-2 | TRBV21-1 | 15 | - | TGTGCCAGCAGCAATAACAGGGGCGGCGGGGATGGCTACACCTTC | CASSNNRGGGDGYTF
- | TRBJ1-6 | TRBV19 | 13 | TRBD1 | TGTGCCAGTACCGGGACAGGCAGTTCACCCCTCCACTTT | CASTGTGSSPLHF
- | TRBJ1-2 | TRBV5-6 | 14 | TRBD1 | TGTGCCAGCAGCTTGGGCGGACAGGGCTATGGCTACACCTTC | CASSLGGQGYGYTF
- | TRBJ1-1 | TRBV5-1 | 15 | - | TGCGCCAGCAGTCTGCAGGGGCCTGTGAACACTGAAGCTTTCTTT | CASSLQGPVNTEAFF
- | TRBJ2-5 | TRBV24-1 | 15 | - | TGTGCCACCAGTGATTTGCAGAATGGAGCGGAGACCCAGTACTTC | CATSDLQNGAETQYF
- | TRBJ1-1 | TRBV6-5 | 14 | TRBD1 | TGTGCCAGCAGCCGACAGGGTGGGTGGGCTGAAGCTTTCTTT | CASSRQGGWAEAFF
- | TRBJ1-1 | TRBV18 | 13 | - | TGTGCCAGCCTCAGGGACAAGAACACTGAAGCTTTCTTT | CASLRDKNTEAFF
- | TRBJ2-3 | TRBV30 | 14 | - | TGTGCCGGGTCCAGGGGGGGGGATTGGGATACGCAGTATTTT | CAGSRGGDWDTQYF
- | TRBJ2-2 | TRBV29-1 | 12 | - | TGCAGCGTTGAAAAAAGGTCCGGGGAGCTGTTTTTT | CSVEKRSGELFF
once | TRBJ1-3 | TRBV18 | 15 | TRBD1 | TGTGCCAGCGACCGACAGGGGAGCTCTGGAAACACCATATATTTT | CASDRQGSSGNTIYF
- | TRBJ1-2 | TRBV6-1 | 13 | - | TGTGCCAGCAGTGAAGACGGGGTCTCTGGCTACACCTTC | CASSEDGVSGYTF
- | TRBJ1-1 | TRBV6-1 | 15 | - | TGTGCCAGCAGTGAAGCCCAGACCCTCTTTACTGAAGCTTTCTTT | CASSEAQTLFTEAFF
- | TRBJ1-5 | TRBV10-3 | 14 | - | TGTGCCATCAGGGACAGTAAGAGCAATCAGCCCCAGCATTTT | CAIRDSKSNQPQHF
- | TRBJ1-2 | TRBV24-1 | 13 | - | TGTGCCACCAGTGATGGGGCGCACTATGGCTACACCTTC | CATSDGAHYGYTF
- | TRBJ1-5 | TRBV19 | 13 | TRBD1 | TGTGCCAGTAGCGACAGGGGGTATCAGCCCCAGCATTTT | CASSDRGYQPQHF
few | TRBJ2-3 | TRBV6-2/TRBV6-3 | 15 | TRBD1 | TGTGCCAGCAGTACCGGGACAGGGAGGACAGATACGCAGTATTTT | CASSTGTGRTDTQYF
- | TRBJ2-2 | TRBV9 | 15 | - | TGTGCCAGCAGCCCGGGTGGCTATACAGCCGGGGAGCTGTTTTTT | CASSPGGYTAGELFF